This entry lists 30 T cell receptor beta chains sequenced from one sample in a study of blood T cell repertoires in COVID-19. The assay was immunoSEQ multiplex PCR, and TCRdb's table has in-frame clones only and misses some. The data hold some 87,000 clones, with more than 80% observed a single time. What was sequenced was peripheral blood. These receptors all stem from a human donor in a cohort sampled during active COVID-19.

The chain uses TRBV11-2 and TRBJ1-4; tentatively, D is TRBD1 (5 bases). This CDR3 is built from 18 residues. Trimming shortened V by 1 base and J by 2 bases, and 17 bases separated the two germline ends. Germline loops: CDR1 SGHAT, CDR2 FQNNGV. The CDR3 is CASSLAPAAGLTNEKLFF. The CDR3 DNA is TGTGCCAGCAGCTTAGCCCCCGCGGCGGGGCTGACTAATGAAAAACTGTTTTTT.

As concerns this clone: Mismatch with germline at one junction end may stem from a read error. The chain joins TRBV5-8 to TRBJ2-1; the D is unclear. Germline V gives CDR1 SGHTS, CDR2 YDEGEE. The CDR3 is 12 residues long. The CDR3 nucleotides read TGTGCCAGCAGCTTATCCTTCAATGAGCAGTTCTTC. Translating it yields CASSLSFNEQFF. The full variable domain, rest sourced from reference TRBV5-8 and TRBJ2-1, is EAGVTQSPTHLIKTRGQQATLRCSPISGHTSVYWYQQALGLGLQFLLWYDEGEERNRGNFPPRFSGRQFPNYSSELNVNALELEDSALYLCASSLSFNEQFFGPGTRLTVL.

V and J are TRBV5-1 and TRBJ2-2; 7 bases agree with TRBD1. Germline lookup yields CDR1 SGHRS and CDR2 YFSETQ. There are 17 residues in the CDR3. J gave up 4 bases and V 0 bases, and 9 bases lay outside the gene matches. For the CDR3, the DNA is TGCGCCAGCAGCTTGGGTACCGGGACAGTAAGCACCGGGGAGCTGTTTTTT. Translated, it gives CASSLGTGTVSTGELFF.

In its sample, this clone was seen once. CDR3 loop: CASSTDRGWTEAFF. The CDR3 bases are TGTGCCAGCAGCACTGACAGGGGATGGACTGAAGCTTTCTTT. This rearrangement joins TRBV11-2 to TRBJ1-1; 8 bases match TRBD1. The J segment lost 5 bases and the V segment lost 5 bases, leaving 7 bases of the junction unmatched. Per the germline V gene, CDR1 is SGHAT and CDR2 is FQNNGV. The CDR3 loop spans 14 amino acids.

The chain employs TRBV19 and TRBJ1-6, with a weak D call TRBD1 (6 bases). Looked up from germline, CDR1 is LNHDA and CDR2 is SQIVND (reference sequence). V was pared by 3 bases and J by 7 bases, with 13 bases between. This CDR3 contains 15 residues. CDR3 in DNA: TGTGCCAGTAGTATCTGGGGGCGCGGGAATTCACCCCTCCACTTT. Translating gives CASSIWGRGNSPLHF.

V usage is TRBV7-8 and J usage is TRBJ1-2, with 8 bases that match TRBD1. Germline CDR1 SGHVS, CDR2 FQNEAQ. The CDR3 loop spans 16 amino acids. V lost 2 bases, J lost 10 bases, and 15 bases stayed unmatched. The CDR3 sequence: CASSLKIPRTGSYYTF. The DNA of the CDR3 is TGTGCCAGCAGCTTAAAGATCCCGAGGACAGGGAGTTACTACACCTTC.

This chain connects TRBV14 to TRBJ2-1; TRBD1 matches at 7 bases. Trimming removed 5 bases from V and 0 bases from J; junction bases left unmatched: 7. From germline, CDR1 is SGHDN and CDR2 FVKESK. The CDR3 covers 16 residues. The CDR3 protein is CASSTRQGSSYNEQFF. CDR3 coding DNA: TGTGCCAGCAGCACCCGACAGGGAAGCTCCTACAATGAGCAGTTCTTC.

The rearrangement joins TRBV6-1 to TRBJ2-1, with 7 bases fitting TRBD2. V dropped 3 bases and J dropped 8; count of bases not matched to a gene: 13. CDR1 MNHNS and CDR2 SASEGT come from the germline V gene. The CDR3 contains 16 residues. The CDR3 sequence: CASSDPSFGGVDEQFF. CDR3 sequence (DNA): TGTGCCAGCAGTGACCCAAGCTTTGGGGGGGTCGATGAGCAGTTCTTC.

The chain links TRBV7-9 to TRBJ1-2, with 9 bases lining up with TRBD1. The CDR3 length is 15 residues. J was trimmed by 4 bases and V by 1 base; bases with no gene match: 4. Germline V gene data show CDR1 as SEHNR and CDR2 as FQNEAQ (reference sequence). CDR3 protein: CASSLGTGDGYGYTF. CDR3 DNA sequence: TGTGCCAGCAGCTTAGGGACAGGGGACGGCTATGGCTACACCTTC.

This chain joins TRBV6-5 and TRBJ2-3; D uncertain. Trimming pared 5 bases from V and 4 bases from J, leaving 10 bases between. The CDR3 is made up of 13 amino acids. Per germline, CDR1 MNHEY and CDR2 SVGAGI. The CDR3 DNA follows: TGTGCCAGCAGTAGGTTGCGGTCAGATACGCAGTATTTT. Protein: CASSRLRSDTQYF.

This clone was seen just once. V gene TRBV6-5 combines with J gene TRBJ1-4; TRBD1 aligns across 10 bases. CDR3 size: 14 residues. V lost 7 bases, J lost 7 bases, and 6 bases stayed unmatched. Germline loops: CDR1 MNHEY, CDR2 SVGAGI. CDR3 coding DNA: TGTGCCAGCACCCCGGGACAGGGGACTGAAAAACTGTTTTTT. Its translation: CASTPGQGTEKLFF.

V gene TRBV30 combines with J gene TRBJ2-7; D is unresolved. The length of the CDR3 is 12 residues. V lost 2 bases, J lost 4 bases, and 9 bases lay in between. Looked up from germline, CDR1 is GTSNPN and CDR2 is SVGIG (reference sequence). The CDR3 loop reads CAWSPRSYEQYF. CDR3 sequence (DNA): TGTGCCTGGAGTCCAAGGAGTTACGAGCAGTACTTC. The full variable domain, rest sourced from reference TRBV30 and TRBJ2-7, is SQTIHQWPATLVQPVGSPLSLECTVEGTSNPNLYWYRQAAGRGLQLLFYSVGIGQISSEVPQNLSASRPQDRQFILSSKKLLLSDSGFYLCAWSPRSYEQYFGPGTRLTVT.

This clone was seen just once. This chain links TRBV3-1 (or the pseudogene TRBV3-2) with TRBJ1-5; no clear D. Germline V gene sequence: CDR1 LGHDT, CDR2 YNNKEL (reference sequence). The CDR3 spans 13 residues. The V end lost 2 bases, the J end lost 3 bases, and 5 bases lay between the germline ends. CDR3 nucleotide sequence: TGTGCCAGCAGCCAAACAGTCAATCAGCCCCAGCATTTT. As protein: CASSQTVNQPQHF.

The chain has TRBV6-5 and TRBJ2-7; 12 bases are shared with TRBD2. The CDR3 has 16 residues. CDR1 MNHEY and CDR2 SVGAGI come from the germline V gene. Unmatched junction bases numbered 3, after V lost 0 bases and J lost 3 bases. The CDR3 loop reads CASSYSGTSGFYEQYF. The CDR3, as DNA: TGTGCCAGCAGTTACTCTGGGACTAGCGGGTTCTACGAGCAGTACTTC.

This clone was seen a few times. The CDR3 region is CASSHFTGARNSPLHF. The CDR3 region has the DNA TGTGCCAGCAGCCACTTCACAGGGGCTCGGAATTCACCCCTCCACTTT. The chain combines TRBV11-2 with TRBJ1-6; 7 positions match TRBD1. Per the germline V gene, CDR1 is SGHAT and CDR2 is FQNNGV. This CDR3 has 16 amino acids. The V gene end was trimmed by 5 bases and the J gene end by 7 bases; junction bases not matched to a gene: 11.

V gene TRBV2 combines with J gene TRBJ1-4; the D is unclear. This CDR3 has 13 residues. V was cut by 3 bases and J by 5 bases, with 7 bases left in between. Per the germline V gene, CDR1 is SNHLY and CDR2 is FYNNEI. CDR3 nucleotide sequence: TGTGCCAGCAGTGAGGGCAGGAATGAAAAACTGTTTTTT. This gives the protein CASSEGRNEKLFF. Using reference TRBV2 and TRBJ1-4 for the parts outside the CDR3, the full variable domain is EPEVTQTPSHQVTQMGQEVILRCVPISNHLYFYWYRQILGQKVEFLVSFYNNEISEKSEIFDDQFSVERPDGSNFTLKIRSTKLEDSAMYFCASSEGRNEKLFFGSGTQLSVL.

The J gene is TRBJ2-6, the V gene TRBV19; D may be TRBD1 (6 bases). Trimming left V 4 bases short and J 9 bases short, with 10 bases between. The CDR3 runs to 13 residues. Germline V gene lookup returns CDR1 LNHDA and CDR2 SQIVND (reference sequence). The CDR3 region has the DNA TGTGCCAGTAGTACGGACAGTAACAACGTCCTGACTTTC. This codes for CASSTDSNNVLTF.

This chain connects TRBV6-6 to TRBJ2-7, with D unresolved. The germline V gene has CDR1 MNHNY and CDR2 SVGAGI (reference sequence). V was cut by 8 bases and J by 5 bases, with 10 bases left in between. CDR3 size: 11 residues. The CDR3 sequence is CASSLMNEQYF. The CDR3 DNA follows: TGTGCCAGCTCACTTATGAACGAGCAGTACTTC.

The V gene is TRBV11-1, the J gene TRBJ2-1; 9 bases line up with TRBD2. Unmatched junction bases numbered 8, after V lost 4 bases and J lost 10 bases. This CDR3 spans 14 amino acids. Germline CDR1 SGHAT, CDR2 FQDESV (reference sequence). CDR3 sequence reads: CASSWGLANSEQFF. CDR3 DNA sequence: TGTGCCAGCAGCTGGGGACTAGCAAACTCGGAGCAGTTCTTC.

This clone was observed once. This chain connects TRBV19 to TRBJ2-1; 9 positions agree with TRBD1. CDR1 is LNHDA and CDR2 is SQIVND in the germline V gene (reference sequence). The CDR3 sequence is 15 residues long. The V gene end was trimmed by 3 bases and the J gene end by 6 bases; junction bases not matched to a gene: 6. CDR3 bases: TGTGCCAGTAGTATCCCCACAGGGGGCATCAATGAGCAGTTCTTC. Protein: CASSIPTGGINEQFF.

This clone has only one observation. The chain is built from TRBV28 and TRBJ1-1, with D hard to call. This CDR3 has 15 residues. Trimming removed 5 bases at V and 1 base at J, with 14 bases between. Looked up from germline, CDR1 is MDHEN and CDR2 is SYDVKM. The CDR3: CASSPESYPNTEAFF. In nucleotides, the CDR3 is TGTGCCAGCAGTCCGGAGTCTTATCCGAACACTGAAGCTTTCTTT.

V is TRBV19 and J is TRBJ2-1; 10 nucleotides line up with TRBD1. The germline V gene encodes CDR1 LNHDA and CDR2 SQIVND (reference sequence). The CDR3 is 16 residues long. The V and J ends lost 4 bases and 3 bases, in that order; junction bases with no gene match: 6. The CDR3 nucleotides are TGTGCCAGTAGTAAAGATCGGGACAGGGGCTACAATGAGCAGTTCTTC. Its translation: CASSKDRDRGYNEQFF.

This rearrangement joins TRBV5-1 to TRBJ2-7, with 7 positions matching TRBD2. The CDR3 sequence is 14 residues long. In germline, CDR1 is SGHRS, CDR2 YFSETQ. Losses at the gene ends were 0 bases for V and 3 bases for J; bases not matched to a gene: 3. This CDR3 is CASSLAPGGYEQYF. In nucleotides, the CDR3 is TGCGCCAGCAGCTTGGCCCCGGGGGGCTACGAGCAGTACTTC.

This chain links TRBV6-2 or TRBV6-3 with TRBJ2-3, with D possibly TRBD2 on 6 matching bases. Germline values: CDR1 MNHEY, CDR2 SVGEGT. The CDR3 runs 15 residues. V was clipped by 4 bases and J by 0 bases, with 11 bases between them. The CDR3 bases are TGTGCCAGCAGTTCGGGGGTAACTAGCACAGATACGCAGTATTTT. Protein sequence: CASSSGVTSTDTQYF.

This chain links TRBV7-6 with TRBJ1-1, with a tentative D call TRBD1 (6 bases). V was pared by 1 base and J by 1 base, with 10 bases between. Germline CDR1 SGHVS, CDR2 FNYEAQ. This CDR3 contains 15 residues. The CDR3 DNA reads as TGTGCCAGCAGCTTAGTCAGGGGCCGGAACACTGAAGCTTTCTTT. Translating gives CASSLVRGRNTEAFF.

The V call is TRBV4-1, the J call TRBJ1-1; 8 nucleotides line up with TRBD1. Germline trimming cut 5 bases from V and 7 bases from J; bases unmatched to any gene: 12. Germline lookup yields CDR1 MGHRA and CDR2 YSYEKL. CDR3 size: 15 residues. The CDR3: CASSKPDRGFGEAFF. CDR3 coding DNA: TGCGCCAGCAGCAAACCCGACAGGGGCTTTGGTGAAGCTTTCTTT.

The chain recombines TRBV5-1 with TRBJ2-7, with TRBD1 as a possible D gene (5 bases). V shed 0 bases and J shed 0 bases, with 10 bases lying between them. The CDR3 loop spans 15 amino acids. CDR1 SGHRS and CDR2 YFSETQ come from the germline V gene. The CDR3 nucleotides are TGCGCCAGCAGCTTGGCGGCAGGGCCCTCCTACGAGCAGTACTTC. Translating gives CASSLAAGPSYEQYF. The whole variable domain, remainder taken from reference TRBV5-1 and TRBJ2-7, is KAGVTQTPRYLIKTRGQQVTLSCSPISGHRSVSWYQQTPGQGLQFLFEYFSETQRNKGNFPGRFSGRQFSNSRSEMNVSTLELGDSALYLCASSLAAGPSYEQYFGPGTRLTVT.

The V call is TRBV2, the J call TRBJ2-7; 10 nucleotides agree with TRBD1. The germline V gene has CDR1 SNHLY and CDR2 FYNNEI. The CDR3 has 15 residues. Germline trimming cut 6 bases from V and 3 bases from J; bases unmatched to any gene: 8. The CDR3 bases are TGTGCCAGCAGGATAGGACAGGGGGATTACTACGAGCAGTACTTC. The encoded protein is CASRIGQGDYYEQYF.

This clone was recorded a few times. CDR3: CASSLSVTFHGYTF. In DNA, the CDR3 is TGTGCCAGCAGTTTATCGGTCACATTCCATGGCTACACCTTC. J is TRBJ1-2 and V is TRBV27; D is uncertain. This CDR3 region has 14 residues. Germline V gene data show CDR1 as MNHEY and CDR2 as SMNVEV (reference sequence). The germline V and J ends were trimmed by 0 bases and 6 bases, with 11 bases remaining between them.

This clone was recorded only once. The gene calls are TRBV29-1 and TRBJ1-4; D is unresolved. The CDR3 loop spans 14 amino acids. Germline values: CDR1 SQVTM, CDR2 ANQGSEA. Trimming shortened V by 5 bases and J by 2 bases, and 12 bases separated the two germline ends. CDR3 region: CSVSRGSTNEKLFF. The CDR3 region has the DNA TGCAGCGTTTCTCGAGGGTCGACTAATGAAAAACTGTTTTTT.